The present T cell receptor (beta chain) was sequenced within a study of T cells after yellow fever vaccination. CDR3 size: 15 residues. V shed 1 base and J 4 bases; nucleotides not matched to a gene: 3. Per germline, CDR1 MGHRA and CDR2 YSYEKL. By 5'RACE template switching, TCR cDNA was produced, with a universal primer site and UMIs added in the process. TCRdb re-called the 5' RACE reads with MiXCR, one entry per CDR3 protein. This sample has about 330,000 distinct CDR3 sequences, with roughly 8% found just once. Study observations and caveats: Peaking faster, on day 5 versus 15, the secondary response was nonetheless weaker. Across the CD4 and CD8 compartments, a small share of clonotypes was present in both. Abundant clonotypes from the bulk population could contaminate FACS-sorted repertoires.

This clonotype was observed a handful of times. What it recognizes is unknown. This receptor was taken from a man between 18 and 29 years old who received the YFV17D yellow fever vaccine. The material was PBMCs, obtained roughly 45 days after the first yellow fever vaccination. This chain links TRBV4-1 with TRBJ2-5; 10 bases match TRBD2. This chain's CDR3 is CASSQARTSGETQYF. The CDR3 DNA is TGCGCCAGCAGCCAAGCCCGGACTAGCGGAGAGACCCAGTACTTC.